The rows below give T cell receptor beta chains drawn from one sample of a study of blood T cell repertoires in COVID-19. Clones were read by immunoSEQ multiplex PCR, and TCRdb kept only the in-frame ones, dropping some. Of about 120,000 clones in the sample, just over 90% were seen once. Sequencing was done on a sample of peripheral blood. The source is a human donor with active COVID-19. The donor label of this sample is uncertain. CDR3s include the opening cysteine and the closing phenylalanine or tryptophan. Each record gives: J gene, V gene, CDR3 protein.

J: TRBJ1-1
V: TRBV29-1
CDR3: CSVEGETGGTEAFF

J: TRBJ1-6
V: TRBV9
CDR3: CASSVLDSSYNSPLHF

J: TRBJ2-7
V: TRBV18
CDR3: CASSPSTQSYEQYF

J: TRBJ1-1
V: TRBV5-1
CDR3: CASNSGTSNTEAFF

J: TRBJ1-1
V: TRBV5-6
CDR3: CASSLVGRLNTEAFF

J: TRBJ2-1
V: TRBV20-1
CDR3: CSASRGASYNEQFF

J: TRBJ2-3
V: TRBV4-3
CDR3: CASSPRGRLDTQYF

J: TRBJ2-6
V: TRBV5-1
CDR3: CASSKTGTLLSGANVLTF

J: TRBJ2-7
V: TRBV3-1/TRBV3-2
CDR3: CASSYAGQTYEQYF

J: TRBJ1-2
V: TRBV27
CDR3: CASRIGTGFGGYTF

J: TRBJ2-2
V: TRBV9
CDR3: CASSVVRGSGTGELFF

J: TRBJ2-1
V: TRBV9
CDR3: CASSSSIVTYNEQFF

J: TRBJ2-1
V: TRBV27
CDR3: CASSLGGGSYNEQFF

J: TRBJ1-1
V: TRBV7-2
CDR3: CASSSGQMNTEAFF

J: TRBJ2-2
V: TRBV19
CDR3: CATRAGGNTGELFF

J: TRBJ2-2
V: TRBV7-2
CDR3: CASSSTGIINTGELFF

J: TRBJ2-3
V: TRBV27
CDR3: CASSLGHRTDTQYF

J: TRBJ1-1
V: TRBV18
CDR3: CASSPPTGALSEAFF

J: TRBJ1-4
V: TRBV10-2
CDR3: CASSGGGGYGEKLFF

J: TRBJ2-2
V: TRBV7-8
CDR3: CASSPTSGATGELFF

J: TRBJ2-7
V: TRBV30
CDR3: CAWSGANEQYF

J: TRBJ1-4
V: TRBV15
CDR3: CATSRGQGGEKLFF

J: TRBJ1-4
V: TRBV7-2
CDR3: CASSYQGSNEKLFF

J: TRBJ1-2
V: TRBV5-6
CDR3: CASSLAAGIPGYTF

J: TRBJ1-4
V: TRBV3-1/TRBV3-2
CDR3: CASSHRGPGEKLFF

J: TRBJ1-2
V: TRBV6-5
CDR3: CASTWGLGVYGYTF

J: TRBJ2-2
V: TRBV7-6
CDR3: CASSLVWSGGELFF

J: TRBJ2-3
V: TRBV5-1
CDR3: CASSLARGEDTQYF

J: TRBJ1-2
V: TRBV12-3/TRBV12-4
CDR3: CASSLGGWHGYTF

J: TRBJ1-5
V: TRBV12-3/TRBV12-4
CDR3: CASSPGYQPQHF

J: TRBJ1-5
V: TRBV2
CDR3: CASRNRESNQPQHF

J: TRBJ1-5
V: TRBV6-6
CDR3: CASNLDRGGPQHF

J: TRBJ1-6
V: TRBV7-6
CDR3: CASSLNKPDRAHSPLHF

J: TRBJ2-3
V: TRBV7-2
CDR3: CASSPSTDTQYF

J: TRBJ1-5
V: TRBV6-4
CDR3: CASTGQEYNQPQHF

J: TRBJ2-7
V: TRBV5-1
CDR3: CASSIGTGGPYEQYF

J: TRBJ1-5
V: TRBV7-2
CDR3: CASSPQGRDRQPQHF

J: TRBJ1-1
V: TRBV27
CDR3: CASRRTGVKIEAFF

J: TRBJ1-1
V: TRBV11-2
CDR3: CASTSYPGVLTEAFF

J: TRBJ2-3
V: TRBV5-4
CDR3: CASSRALAGFTDTQYF

J: TRBJ2-6
V: TRBV5-1
CDR3: CASSRIGAGANVLTF

J: TRBJ2-5
V: TRBV6-2/TRBV6-3
CDR3: CASSYLAGYQETQYF

J: TRBJ1-5
V: TRBV19
CDR3: CASSNPPGLRNQPQHF

J: TRBJ2-3
V: TRBV6-4
CDR3: CASSDSGKTQYF

J: TRBJ2-7
V: TRBV19
CDR3: CASASGYSYEQYF

J: TRBJ1-1
V: TRBV14
CDR3: CASSLERPETDHEAFF

J: TRBJ1-1
V: TRBV28
CDR3: CATTPLKRTNTEAFF

J: TRBJ2-6
V: TRBV10-2
CDR3: CASTLSPPGANVLTF

J: TRBJ2-5
V: TRBV7-9
CDR3: CASSLDGGGRETQYF

J: TRBJ2-5
V: TRBV7-9
CDR3: CASSLEQGFGETQYF

J: TRBJ2-1
V: TRBV7-3
CDR3: CASSSGLAGFTQFF

J: TRBJ2-7
V: TRBV5-8
CDR3: CASSRVRDRGSYEQYF

J: TRBJ2-2
V: TRBV11-2
CDR3: CASSLAAGANTGELFF

J: TRBJ2-1
V: TRBV7-9
CDR3: CASSPLERGPLSSYNEQFF

J: TRBJ2-1
V: TRBV4-1
CDR3: CASSQPGGGTNEQFF

J: TRBJ2-7
V: TRBV5-4
CDR3: CASSLGQGAPYEQYF

J: TRBJ2-5
V: TRBV5-1
CDR3: CASSLTGAETQYF

J: TRBJ1-2
V: TRBV2
CDR3: CATVDREFGYTF

J: TRBJ2-3
V: TRBV5-1
CDR3: CASDRVNFGDTQYF